This TCR beta chain was sequenced for a study of control samples from healthy donors and cancer patients. Libraries were prepared by immunoSEQ multiplex PCR; TCRdb keeps only in-frame clonotypes and omits some of them. In the table there are around 53,000 clones, 80% to 90% of which are singletons. Trimming removed 6 bases at V and 4 bases at J, with 12 bases between. This CDR3 has 13 residues. The rearrangement joins TRBV12-3 or TRBV12-4 to TRBJ1-1; the D is unclear. Sequencing was carried out using PBMCs. The receptor comes from a woman aged 45-59 years with lung cancer. CDR3: CASRGLYGTEAFF. For the CDR3, the DNA is TGTGCCAGCAGGGGCCTCTATGGCACTGAAGCTTTCTTT.